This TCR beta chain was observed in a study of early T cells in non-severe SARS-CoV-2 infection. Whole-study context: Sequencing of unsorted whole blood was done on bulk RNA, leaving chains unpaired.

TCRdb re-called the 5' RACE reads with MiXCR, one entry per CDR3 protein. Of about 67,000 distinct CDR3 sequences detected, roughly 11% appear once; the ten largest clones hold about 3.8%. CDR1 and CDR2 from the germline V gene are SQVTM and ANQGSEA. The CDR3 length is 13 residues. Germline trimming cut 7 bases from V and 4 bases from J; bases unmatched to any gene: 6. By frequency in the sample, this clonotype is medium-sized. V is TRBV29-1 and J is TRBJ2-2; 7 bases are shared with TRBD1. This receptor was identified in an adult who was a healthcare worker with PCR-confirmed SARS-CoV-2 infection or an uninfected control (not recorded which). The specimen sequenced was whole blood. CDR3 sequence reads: CSAGQEFTGELFF. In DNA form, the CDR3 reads TGCAGCGCCGGACAGGAGTTCACCGGGGAGCTGTTTTTT.